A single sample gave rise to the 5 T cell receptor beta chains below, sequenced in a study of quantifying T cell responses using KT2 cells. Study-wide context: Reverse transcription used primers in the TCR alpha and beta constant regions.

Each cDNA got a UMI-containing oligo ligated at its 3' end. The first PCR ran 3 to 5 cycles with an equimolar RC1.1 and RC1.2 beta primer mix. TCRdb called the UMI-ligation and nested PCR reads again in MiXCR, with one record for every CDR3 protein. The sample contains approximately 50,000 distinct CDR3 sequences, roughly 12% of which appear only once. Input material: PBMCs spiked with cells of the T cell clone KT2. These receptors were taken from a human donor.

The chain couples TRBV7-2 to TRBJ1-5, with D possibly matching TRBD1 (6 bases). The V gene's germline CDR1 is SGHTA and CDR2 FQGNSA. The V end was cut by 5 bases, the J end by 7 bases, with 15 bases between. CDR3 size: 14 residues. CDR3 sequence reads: CASSEQGWGQPQHF. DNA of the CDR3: TGTGCCAGCAGCGAACAGGGCTGGGGGCAGCCCCAGCATTTT.

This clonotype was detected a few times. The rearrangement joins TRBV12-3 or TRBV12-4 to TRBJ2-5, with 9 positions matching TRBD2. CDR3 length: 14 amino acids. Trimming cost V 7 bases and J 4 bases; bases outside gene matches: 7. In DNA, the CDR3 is TGTGCCAGCACCCTAAAGACTAGCGGAGAGACCCAGTACTTC. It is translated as CASTLKTSGETQYF.

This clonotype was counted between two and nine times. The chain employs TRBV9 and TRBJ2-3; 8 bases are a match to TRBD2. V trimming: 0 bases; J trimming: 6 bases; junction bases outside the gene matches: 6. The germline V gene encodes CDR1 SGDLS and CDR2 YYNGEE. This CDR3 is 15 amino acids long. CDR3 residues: CASSVGGGTWDTQYF. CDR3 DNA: TGTGCCAGCAGCGTAGGCGGGGGGACTTGGGATACGCAGTATTTT. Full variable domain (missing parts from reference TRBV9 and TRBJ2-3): DSGVTQTPKHLITATGQRVTLRCSPRSGDLSVYWYQQSLDQGLQFLIQYYNGEERAKGNILERFSAQQFPDLHSELNLSSLELGDSALYFCASSVGGGTWDTQYFGPGTRLTVL.

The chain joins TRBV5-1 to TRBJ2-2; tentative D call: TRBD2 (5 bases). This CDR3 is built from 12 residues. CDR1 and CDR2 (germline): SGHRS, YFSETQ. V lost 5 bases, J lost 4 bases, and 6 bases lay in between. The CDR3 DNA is TGCGCCAGCAGGGGGAGCACCGGGGAGCTGTTTTTT. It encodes CASRGSTGELFF.

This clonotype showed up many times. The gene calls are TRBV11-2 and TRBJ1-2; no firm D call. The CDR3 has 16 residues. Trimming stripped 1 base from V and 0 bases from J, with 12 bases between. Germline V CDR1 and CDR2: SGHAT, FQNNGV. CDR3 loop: CASSLGRVGPNYGYTF. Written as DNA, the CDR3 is TGTGCCAGCAGCTTAGGGCGCGTAGGTCCTAACTATGGCTACACCTTC.